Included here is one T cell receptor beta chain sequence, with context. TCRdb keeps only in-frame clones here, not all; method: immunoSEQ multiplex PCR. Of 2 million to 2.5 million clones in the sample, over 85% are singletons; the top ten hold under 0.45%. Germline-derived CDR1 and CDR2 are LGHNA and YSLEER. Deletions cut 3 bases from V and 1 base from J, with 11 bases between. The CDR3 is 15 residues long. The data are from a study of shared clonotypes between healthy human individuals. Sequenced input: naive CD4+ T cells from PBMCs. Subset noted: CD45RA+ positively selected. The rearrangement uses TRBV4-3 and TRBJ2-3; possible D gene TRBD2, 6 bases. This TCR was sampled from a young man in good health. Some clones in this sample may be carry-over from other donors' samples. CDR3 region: CASSHWGLRTDTQYF. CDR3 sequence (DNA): TGCGCCAGCAGCCATTGGGGACTCCGCACAGATACGCAGTATTTT.